The 26 T cell receptor beta chains given below trace back to one sample, sequenced in a study of blood T cell repertoires in COVID-19. Repertoires were generated with immunoSEQ multiplex PCR, while TCRdb's copy carries only in-frame clones and drops some. Of about 150,000 clones listed, nearly 80% are singletons. The sequenced sample was peripheral blood. The source is an older man with acute or convalescent COVID-19.

This clone was recorded once. V gene TRBV6-1 combines with J gene TRBJ1-6, with D perhaps matching TRBD1 (5 bases). Trimming removed 3 bases at V and 8 bases at J, with 17 bases between. Germline lookup yields CDR1 MNHNS and CDR2 SASEGT. The CDR3 consists of 16 residues. Written as DNA, the CDR3 is TGTGCCAGCAGTGAGCTTGGCGCCAGGGCTGATTCACCCCTCCACTTT. It encodes CASSELGARADSPLHF.

V usage is TRBV7-2 and J usage is TRBJ2-5; maybe TRBD1 (5 bases). Germline lookup yields CDR1 SGHTA and CDR2 FQGNSA. The CDR3 totals 13 residues. Trimming left V 3 bases short and J 5 bases short, with 10 bases between. CDR3 in amino acids: CASSLGQGETQYF. DNA for the CDR3: TGTGCCAGCAGCTTGGGTCAGGGTGAGACCCAGTACTTC. Drawing the rest from reference TRBV7-2 and TRBJ2-5, the complete variable domain is GAGVSQSPSNKVTEKGKDVELRCDPISGHTALYWYRQSLGQGLEFLIYFQGNSAPDKSGLPSDRFSAERTGGSVSTLTIQRTQQEDSAVYLCASSLGQGETQYFGPGTRLLVL.

The chain uses TRBV19 and TRBJ1-2; 7 bases map to TRBD1. CDR1 LNHDA and CDR2 SQIVND come from the germline V gene (reference sequence). The CDR3 sequence is 14 residues long. V was clipped by 4 bases and J by 4 bases; unmatched bases: 6. CDR3 nucleotides: TGTGCCAGTAGTAGGGAAACAGGGGCCTATGGCTACACCTTC. This sequence encodes CASSRETGAYGYTF.

The chain uses TRBV19 and TRBJ1-1, with D tentatively TRBD1 (6 bases). Trimming took 4 bases from V and 10 from J, leaving 16 bases between them. Germline assignment: CDR1 LNHDA and CDR2 SQIVND (reference sequence). The CDR3 extends over 13 amino acids. CDR3 nucleotide sequence: TGTGCCAGTAGTAAGAACAGGGTCGAGCGAGCTTTCTTT. It codes for CASSKNRVERAFF.

The genes are TRBV2 and TRBJ2-5; TRBD1 matches 8 bases. The CDR3 is made up of 15 amino acids. With 4 bases clipped from V and 5 bases from J, the junction kept 9 bases outside the gene matches. The germline gives CDR1 SNHLY, CDR2 FYNNEI. CDR3 bases: TGTGCCAGCAGTGCGACAGGGGTGGCGGCGGAGACCCAGTACTTC. Amino acids: CASSATGVAAETQYF.

The chain couples TRBV19 to TRBJ1-2, with D maybe TRBD1 (6 bases). CDR1 is LNHDA and CDR2 is SQIVND in the germline V gene (reference sequence). CDR3 length: 14 residues. The V end lost 3 bases, the J end lost 7 bases, and 15 bases lay between the germline ends. The DNA for the CDR3 is TGTGCCAGTAGTATTTCAAAACAGGGTCCTGGCTACACCTTC. This sequence encodes CASSISKQGPGYTF.

This sequence joins TRBV11-2 and TRBJ2-3, with 9 bases identical to TRBD1. This CDR3 is 15 amino acids long. Trimming at V came to 4 bases and at J to 0 bases, leaving 2 bases not matched to a gene. Germline V CDR1 and CDR2: SGHAT, FQNNGV. CDR3 protein: CASSSGQGSTDTQYF. The CDR3 nucleotides read TGTGCCAGCAGCTCTGGACAGGGGAGCACAGATACGCAGTATTTT. Variable domain in full (rest from reference TRBV11-2 and TRBJ2-3): EAGVAQSPRYKIIEKRQSVAFWCNPISGHATLYWYQQILGQGPKLLIQFQNNGVVDDSQLPKDRFSAERLKGVDSTLKIQPAKLEDSAVYLCASSSGQGSTDTQYFGPGTRLTVL.

The rearrangement uses TRBV15 and TRBJ1-4, with D perhaps matching TRBD1 (5 bases). V was shortened by 2 bases and J by 5 bases, with 9 bases between the two germline ends. CDR3 size: 14 residues. Germline V CDR1 and CDR2: LNHNV, YYDKDF (reference sequence). The CDR3 DNA follows: TGTGCCACCAGCAGAAAGGGGCACAATGAAAAACTGTTTTTT. Encoded protein: CATSRKGHNEKLFF.

The chain combines TRBV28 with TRBJ1-5, with a possible D match to TRBD1 (5 bases). CDR3 size: 14 residues. From germline, CDR1 is MDHEN and CDR2 SYDVKM. Trimming cost V 11 bases and J 9 bases, with 23 bases left between them. The CDR3 is CARGAIGGGRPQHF. The DNA for the CDR3 is TGTGCCCGCGGGGCTATTGGGGGGGGGAGGCCCCAGCATTTT.

The J gene is TRBJ2-3, the V gene TRBV3-1 (or the pseudogene TRBV3-2), with 8 nucleotides matching TRBD1. Germline assignment: CDR1 LGHDT and CDR2 YNNKEL (reference sequence). CDR3 length equals 15 residues. V trimming: 4 bases; J trimming: 0 bases; junction bases outside the gene matches: 3. The CDR3 protein is CASSLRTGSTDTQYF. CDR3 nucleotide sequence: TGTGCCAGCAGCCTAAGGACAGGGAGCACAGATACGCAGTATTTT.

This clone was seen a few times. The J gene is TRBJ1-2, the V gene TRBV5-4; D is uncertain. The CDR3 runs to 15 residues. V gave up 2 bases and J gave up 1 base, with 12 bases separating them. Germline CDR1 reads SGHNT; CDR2 reads YYREEE (reference sequence). In DNA, the CDR3 is TGTGCCAGCAGCTTTCCCAATTTACTTAACTATGGCTACACCTTC. Residues: CASSFPNLLNYGYTF.

This chain uses TRBV7-7 with TRBJ2-3, with 9 positions matching TRBD1. J lost 6 bases, V lost 5 bases, and 9 bases had no gene match. The CDR3 sequence is 15 residues long. Germline-derived CDR1 and CDR2 are SSHAT and FNYEAQ (reference sequence). The CDR3 sequence: CASSLGQGTWDTQYF. The CDR3 DNA sequence: TGTGCCAGCAGCCTCGGACAGGGGACTTGGGATACGCAGTATTTT.

The chain recombines TRBV29-1 with TRBJ2-7; weak D call: TRBD2 (6 bases). V lost 1 base and J lost 6, with 13 bases in between. CDR3 length equals 13 residues. Looked up from germline, CDR1 is SQVTM and CDR2 is ANQGSEA. CDR3 coding DNA: TGCAGCGTTGAAGCGTCGGGGGATTTCGAGCAGTACTTC. It specifies CSVEASGDFEQYF.

This rearrangement joins TRBV5-4 to TRBJ2-3; 8 bases align to TRBD2. Germline lookup yields CDR1 SGHNT and CDR2 YYREEE (reference sequence). After removal of 4 bases from V and 6 bases from J, the junction contained 13 bases not matched to a gene. The CDR3 spans 16 residues. CDR3 residues: CASSPGTRGSRDTQYF. For the CDR3, the DNA is TGTGCCAGCAGCCCCGGGACTAGGGGATCACGGGATACGCAGTATTTT.

This clone was seen a single time. The chain has TRBV27 and TRBJ1-2, with D unclear. This CDR3 comprises 13 residues. Germline V lookup: CDR1 MNHEY, CDR2 SMNVEV (reference sequence). Trimming took 3 bases from V and 4 from J, leaving 9 bases between them. CDR3 DNA: TGTGCCAGCAGTTTGTTTCCGTCCTATGGCTACACCTTC. It codes for CASSLFPSYGYTF.

V gene TRBV6-1 combines with J gene TRBJ1-2; D is perhaps TRBD1 (5 bases). The CDR3 has 13 amino acids. CDR1 is MNHNS and CDR2 is SASEGT in the germline V gene. Trimming removed 2 bases from V and 8 bases from J, with 12 bases in between. As DNA, the CDR3 is TGTGCCAGCAGTGAAAGTCAGGGCGGCGGCTACACCTTC. This sequence encodes CASSESQGGGYTF.

The genes are TRBV24-1 and TRBJ1-2; possible D gene TRBD1, 6 bases. V lost 4 bases and J lost 4, with 15 bases in between. Germline values: CDR1 KGHDR, CDR2 SFDVKD. The CDR3 has 15 residues. The CDR3 sequence is CATSDSGVLGYGYTF. The CDR3 bases are TGTGCCACCAGTGACTCAGGGGTTTTAGGCTATGGCTACACCTTC.

The J gene is TRBJ1-1, the V gene TRBV19; 7 positions match TRBD1. Per the germline V gene, CDR1 is LNHDA and CDR2 is SQIVND (reference sequence). This CDR3 has 14 residues. The junction had 6 bases not matched to a gene; V was cut back by 6 bases and J by 2 bases. CDR3 region: CASSNQGGNTEAFF. The DNA for the CDR3 is TGTGCCAGTAGCAATCAGGGGGGAAACACTGAAGCTTTCTTT. The whole variable domain, remainder taken from reference TRBV19 and TRBJ1-1, is DGGITQSPKYLFRKEGQNVTLSCEQNLNHDAMYWYRQDPGQGLRLIYYSQIVNDFQKGDIAEGYSVSREKKESFPLTVTSAQKNPTAFYLCASSNQGGNTEAFFGQGTRLTVV.

J is TRBJ1-4 and V is TRBV11-2; 7 bases map to TRBD1. The CDR3 covers 13 residues. The germline V gene has CDR1 SGHAT and CDR2 FQNNGV. V shed 5 bases and J 11 bases; nucleotides not matched to a gene: 8. The CDR3 spells CASSNTGVVKLFF. The CDR3 nucleotides read TGTGCCAGCAGCAATACAGGGGTTGTGAAACTGTTTTTT.

The chain joins TRBV11-2 to TRBJ2-1, with a tentative D call TRBD1 (6 bases). Trimming left V 6 bases short and J 6 bases short, with 15 bases between. The length of the CDR3 is 14 residues. Germline assignment: CDR1 SGHAT and CDR2 FQNNGV. The CDR3: CASRQPSTGNEQFF. The CDR3 DNA reads TGTGCCAGCAGACAACCCTCGACAGGCAATGAGCAGTTCTTC.

A note on this clone: One end of the junction fails to match germline, which may point to a read error. This rearrangement joins TRBV7-7 to TRBJ2-5; D is undetermined. Germline V gives CDR1 SSHAT, CDR2 FNYEAQ (reference sequence). CDR3 size: 12 residues. The CDR3 sequence: CASSDFGETQYF. In DNA form, the CDR3 reads TGTGCTAGCAGCGACTTCGGGGAGACCCAGTACTTC.

The genes are TRBV6-5 and TRBJ2-1; TRBD2 might be the D (5 bases). The CDR3 has 15 residues. V was pared by 8 bases and J by 0 bases, with 14 bases between. Germline CDR1 MNHEY, CDR2 SVGAGI. The CDR3 protein is CASGPGAVSYNEQFF. The DNA of the CDR3 is TGTGCCAGCGGCCCAGGAGCGGTCTCCTACAATGAGCAGTTCTTC.

V usage is TRBV7-8 and J usage is TRBJ1-4; D gene uncertain. Germline CDR1 reads SGHVS; CDR2 reads FQNEAQ. Trimming cost V 1 base and J 4 bases, with 10 bases left between them. The CDR3 sequence is 15 residues long. The CDR3 is CASSLVRGINEKLFF. The CDR3 DNA sequence: TGTGCCAGCAGCTTAGTTCGCGGAATTAATGAAAAACTGTTTTTT.

The V gene is TRBV15, the J gene TRBJ2-3, with 9 bases lining up with TRBD2. Per the germline V gene, CDR1 is LNHNV and CDR2 is YYDKDF (reference sequence). The CDR3 has 16 amino acids. J gave up 6 bases and V 3 bases, and 10 bases lay outside the gene matches. CDR3 bases: TGTGCCACCAGCAGTCCGCCTAGCGGGGCCCCGGATACGCAGTATTTT. Amino acid sequence: CATSSPPSGAPDTQYF. Drawing the rest from reference TRBV15 and TRBJ2-3, the complete variable domain is DAMVIQNPRYQVTQFGKPVTLSCSQTLNHNVMYWYQQKSSQAPKLLFHYYDKDFNNEADTPDNFQSRRPNTSFCFLDIRSPGLGDTAMYLCATSSPPSGAPDTQYFGPGTRLTVL.

The chain combines TRBV11-3 with TRBJ2-1; TRBD1 matches at 7 bases. V lost 5 bases to trimming and J lost 0 bases; unmatched junction nucleotides: 7. The germline V gene has CDR1 SGHNT and CDR2 YENEEA. The CDR3 length is 16 residues. The CDR3 loop reads CASSDTRGSSYNEQFF. CDR3 coding DNA: TGTGCCAGCAGCGACACCAGGGGGAGCTCCTACAATGAGCAGTTCTTC.

The chain joins TRBV5-1 to TRBJ1-3; D uncertain. Trimming shortened V by 0 bases and J by 0 bases, and 7 bases separated the two germline ends. Germline loops: CDR1 SGHRS, CDR2 YFSETQ. The CDR3 loop spans 15 amino acids. The CDR3 region has the DNA TGCGCCAGCAGCTTGGCACTAAGCTCTGGAAACACCATATATTTT. Translated: CASSLALSSGNTIYF.